These 20 T cell receptor beta chains originate from one sample sequenced in a study of beta chain features in type 1 diabetes. Expressed TCRB transcripts got sequenced, as all isolated RNA was reverse transcribed. Assay: immunoSEQ multiplex PCR; the TCRdb copy retains only in-frame clones and omits some. The table includes more than 120,000 clones, about 9.4% detected once. Sequencing was done on a sample of naive CD4+ T cells from blood. The receptors stem from a man younger than 30 in good health.

This clone was seen more than once but under ten times. The rearrangement joins TRBV28 to TRBJ2-5, with D unclear. The ends were cut back, 7 bases at V and 4 bases at J, with 13 bases in the middle. Germline V gene data show CDR1 as MDHEN and CDR2 as SYDVKM. CDR3 size: 13 residues. For the CDR3, the DNA is TGTGCCAGCACCACAGCAAGCTTAGAGACCCAGTACTTC. Amino acid sequence: CASTTASLETQYF.

This clone was picked up many times. This chain links TRBV7-2 with TRBJ2-5, with D uncertain. In germline, CDR1 is SGHTA, CDR2 FQGNSA. The ends were cut back, 3 bases at V and 4 bases at J, with 6 bases in the middle. The CDR3 runs to 12 residues. CDR3 sequence (DNA): TGTGCCAGCAGCTTCCATTCAGAGACCCAGTACTTC. Amino acid sequence: CASSFHSETQYF. Full variable domain (rest looked up from reference TRBV7-2 and TRBJ2-5): GAGVSQSPSNKVTEKGKDVELRCDPISGHTALYWYRQSLGQGLEFLIYFQGNSAPDKSGLPSDRFSAERTGGSVSTLTIQRTQQEDSAVYLCASSFHSETQYFGPGTRLLVL.

A few counts support this clone. V is TRBV7-2 and J is TRBJ1-2; 10 bases are a match to TRBD1. Germline V gene data show CDR1 as SGHTA and CDR2 as FQGNSA. This CDR3 comprises 15 residues. V shed 5 bases and J 0 bases; nucleotides not matched to a gene: 3. CDR3 in amino acids: CASSEGQGTNYGYTF. CDR3 bases: TGTGCCAGCAGCGAGGGACAGGGGACTAACTATGGCTACACCTTC.

This chain links TRBV27 with TRBJ2-5; tentatively, D is TRBD2 (6 bases). CDR1 MNHEY and CDR2 SMNVEV come from the germline V gene (reference sequence). The germline V and J ends were trimmed by 4 bases and 5 bases, with 17 bases remaining between them. The CDR3 runs 15 residues. CDR3 sequence: CASSSLGGAGETQYF. CDR3 coding DNA: TGTGCCAGCAGTTCGCTCGGGGGTGCGGGGGAGACCCAGTACTTC.

The sample holds a few counts of this clone. J is TRBJ2-1 and V is TRBV18; TRBD2 is a possible D gene (5 bases). Looked up from germline, CDR1 is KGHSH and CDR2 is LQKENI. The CDR3 has 13 residues. V was clipped by 3 bases and J by 7 bases, with 10 bases between them. The CDR3 sequence: CASSPLVANEQFF. The CDR3 nucleotides read TGTGCCAGCTCACCTTTAGTAGCGAATGAGCAGTTCTTC.

This clone turned up a few times. V and J are TRBV19 and TRBJ1-5; 7 nucleotides line up with TRBD1. CDR3 size: 14 residues. Unmatched junction bases numbered 3, after V lost 7 bases and J lost 0 bases. Germline V gives CDR1 LNHDA, CDR2 SQIVND (reference sequence). CDR3 sequence: CASMDRPSNQPQHF. The CDR3 region has the DNA TGTGCCAGTATGGACAGGCCTAGCAATCAGCCCCAGCATTTT.

This clone has a count of ten or more. The genes are TRBV30 and TRBJ2-7; D unclear. The V end was cut by 0 bases, the J end by 4 bases, with 10 bases between. CDR3 length: 13 residues. CDR1 and CDR2 (germline): GTSNPN, SVGIG (reference sequence). Written as DNA, the CDR3 is TGTGCCTGGAGTGTAACAGAACAGTACGAGCAGTACTTC. Translation: CAWSVTEQYEQYF.

The V call is TRBV6-5, the J call TRBJ2-5, with 10 bases identical to TRBD1. The J call may be mistaken, given a closer DNA end match to TRBJ2-7. Germline V lookup: CDR1 MNHEY, CDR2 SVGAGI. The CDR3 runs 15 residues. Here the CDR3 DNA reads TGTGCCAGCAGTTACTTCGGGACAGGGGTTTACGAGCAGTACTTC. Its translation: CASSYFGTGVYEQYF.

The chain employs TRBV5-1 and TRBJ2-6; D uncertain. V was clipped by 4 bases and J by 1 base, with 6 bases between them. The length of the CDR3 is 14 residues. Germline CDR1 and CDR2: SGHRS and YFSETQ. The CDR3 DNA follows: TGCGCCAGCAGCCCCGTTTCTGGGGCCAACGTCCTGACTTTC. This encodes CASSPVSGANVLTF.

The rearrangement joins TRBV11-2 to TRBJ2-7; no reliable D call. The germline CDR1 and CDR2 sequences are SGHAT and FQNNGV. CDR3 length: 13 amino acids. V was pared by 8 bases and J by 3 bases, with 14 bases between. The CDR3 nucleotides read TGTGCCAGCCGCCCGGCAGCGAACTACGAGCAGTACTTC. Translated: CASRPAANYEQYF.

The rearrangement joins TRBV29-1 to TRBJ2-2, with 13 bases identical to TRBD2. V dropped 7 bases and J dropped 6; count of bases not matched to a gene: 5. The germline CDR1 and CDR2 sequences are SQVTM and ANQGSEA. CDR3 size: 14 residues. CDR3 sequence reads: CSARLAGGPGELFF. CDR3 bases: TGCAGCGCCCGACTAGCGGGGGGTCCCGGGGAGCTGTTTTTT.

In its sample, this clone was seen a few times. The chain joins TRBV4-2 to TRBJ1-2; possibly TRBD1 for D (5 bases). Trimming left V 0 bases short and J 2 bases short, with 7 bases between. There are 14 residues in the CDR3. Germline CDR1 reads LGHNA; CDR2 reads YNFKEQ. The chain's CDR3 is CASSQDDRNYGYTF. The CDR3 DNA follows: TGTGCCAGCAGCCAAGATGACAGAAACTATGGCTACACCTTC.

Worth noting for this clone: This same CDR3 is encoded by further DNA sequences in the sample. The chain couples TRBV4-1 to TRBJ1-2; weak D call: TRBD1 (6 bases). Germline V lookup: CDR1 MGHRA, CDR2 YSYEKL. V gave up 1 base and J gave up 2 bases, with 11 bases separating them. The CDR3 runs 15 residues. The chain's CDR3 is CASSQGGQGNYGYTF. The CDR3 DNA follows: TGCGCCAGCAGCCAAGGGGGTCAGGGGAACTATGGCTACACCTTC.

The table lists this clone with a few counts. The chain employs TRBV6-5 and TRBJ1-2; TRBD1 matches at 11 bases. Germline V gene lookup returns CDR1 MNHEY and CDR2 SVGAGI. CDR3 length: 15 amino acids. V was clipped by 3 bases and J by 4 bases; unmatched bases: 4. For the CDR3, the DNA is TGTGCCAGCAGTTATCCCGGACAGGGGGCCTATGGCTACACCTTC. Its translation: CASSYPGQGAYGYTF.

The chain is built from TRBV5-1 and TRBJ2-1, with TRBD2 as a possible D gene (5 bases). The V end was cut by 0 bases, the J end by 0 bases, with 13 bases between. The CDR3 sequence is 17 residues long. CDR1 SGHRS and CDR2 YFSETQ come from the germline V gene. The CDR3 region is CASSLATDSSSYNEQFF. As DNA, the CDR3 is TGCGCCAGCAGCTTGGCTACGGACTCGAGCTCCTACAATGAGCAGTTCTTC.

V and J are TRBV18 and TRBJ2-1; D uncertain. CDR1 and CDR2 from the germline V gene are KGHSH and LQKENI. The CDR3 runs to 14 residues. V shed 0 bases and J shed 7 bases, with 10 bases lying between them. The CDR3: CASSPPSESNEQFF. CDR3 sequence (DNA): TGTGCCAGCTCACCACCGTCAGAATCGAATGAGCAGTTCTTC.

The chain carries TRBV18 and TRBJ2-5; 8 bases agree with TRBD2. V dropped 5 bases and J dropped 0; count of bases not matched to a gene: 5. Germline CDR1 and CDR2: KGHSH and LQKENI. The CDR3 has 15 amino acids. In DNA, the CDR3 is TGTGCCAGCTCAGCGCGCGGGGGGCACCAAGAGACCCAGTACTTC. It translates to CASSARGGHQETQYF.

The sample holds a few counts of this clone. The chain joins TRBV6-5 to TRBJ2-5; 8 bases are a match to TRBD2. The CDR3 consists of 14 residues. The germline V gene has CDR1 MNHEY and CDR2 SVGAGI. V trimming: 6 bases; J trimming: 4 bases; junction bases outside the gene matches: 7. CDR3 nucleotide sequence: TGTGCCAGCAGATTACGGGGGGGCGGAGAGACCCAGTACTTC. It specifies CASRLRGGGETQYF.

This chain joins TRBV19 and TRBJ2-1; 12 bases map to TRBD1. J was trimmed by 8 bases and V by 1 base; bases with no gene match: 3. The CDR3 extends over 15 amino acids. The germline CDR1 and CDR2 sequences are LNHDA and SQIVND (reference sequence). The CDR3 DNA is TGTGCCAGTAGTATAGGGGACAGGGGGCGTGATGAGCAGTTCTTC. It is translated as CASSIGDRGRDEQFF.

This chain uses TRBV11-2 with TRBJ1-2, with 8 bases lining up with TRBD1. Trimming cost V 3 bases and J 3 bases; bases outside gene matches: 6. The CDR3 runs to 15 residues. Germline V gene lookup returns CDR1 SGHAT and CDR2 FQNNGV. The CDR3 bases are TGTGCCAGCAGCTTTAGTCAGGGGGCGGACTATGGCTACACCTTC. This sequence encodes CASSFSQGADYGYTF.